The 32 T cell receptor beta chains below were found in one sample sequenced in a study of molecular identifiers for immune sequencing clone quantification. MiXCR, run by TCRdb on the PCR reads, gives a single entry per CDR3 protein. The sample lists some 680,000 distinct CDR3 sequences, 25% occurring once. The specimen sequenced was naive CD8+ T cells from blood, with Jurkat cell RNA spiked in. Subset reported: FACS-sorted CD8+CD4-CCR7+CD45RA+ naive T cells. Receptor source: a human donor in good health. Some libraries in this study had Jurkat cell RNA spiked in.

Comment on this clonotype: This is likely a read error, given that the CDR3 carries no conserved phenylalanine or tryptophan at its end. The rearrangement links TRBV4-3 to TRBJ2-5, with a tentative D call TRBD1 (8 bases). V lost 1 base and J 5 bases, leaving 11 bases between the germline ends. CDR1 is LGHNA, CDR2 YSLEER, per germline. The CDR3 spans 14 residues. The CDR3 reads CASSQVQGGETQYL. Written as DNA, the CDR3 is TGCGCCAGCAGCCAAGTACAGGGGGGGGAGACCCAGTACCTC.

Comment on this clonotype: A much bigger clone sits one base away, suggesting this may be a read error. The CDR3 end shows no conserved phenylalanine or tryptophan, and so a read error is likely. V gene TRBV14 combines with J gene TRBJ1-4; D gene uncertain. With 3 bases removed from V and 8 bases from J, the gap between germline ends came to 10 bases. CDR1 is SGHDN and CDR2 is FVKESK in the germline V gene. The CDR3 is 13 amino acids. CDR3 residues: CASSHLGQEKLFS. CDR3 coding DNA: TGTGCCAGCAGCCATCTAGGGCAGGAAAAACTGTTTTCT.

This clonotype showed up many times. This chain connects TRBV29-1 to TRBJ1-1, with 12 positions matching TRBD1. Germline V gives CDR1 SQVTM, CDR2 ANQGSEA. This CDR3 spans 15 amino acids. V dropped 4 bases and J dropped 5; count of bases not matched to a gene: 8. CDR3 bases: TGCAGCGTTGGAGAGGGACAGGGGGCGAAAACTGAAGCTTTCTTT. Residues: CSVGEGQGAKTEAFF. The full variable domain, rest sourced from reference TRBV29-1 and TRBJ1-1, is SAVISQKPSRDICQRGTSLTIQCQVDSQVTMMFWYRQQPGQSLTLIATANQGSEATYESGFVIDKFPISRPNLTFSTLTVSNMSPEDSSIYLCSVGEGQGAKTEAFFGQGTRLTVV.

About this clonotype: Just one base apart from a much larger clone, this may be a read error. V gene TRBV6-2 or TRBV6-3 combines with J gene TRBJ2-7; D is perhaps TRBD1 or TRBD2 (5 bases each). In germline, CDR1 is MNHEY, CDR2 SVGEGT. Trimming cost V 6 bases and J 5 bases, with 17 bases left between them. The CDR3 contains 14 residues. The CDR3 region has the DNA TGTGCCAGCAGCAGCCCCGGGGCCGGCGACGAGCAGTACTTC. Translating gives CASSSPGAGDEQYF.

Turning to this clonotype: This may arise from a read error, as a much more abundant clone is one base away. The chain links TRBV7-2 to TRBJ1-5; D uncertain. Germline V gene sequence: CDR1 SGHTA, CDR2 FQGNSA. The CDR3 consists of 15 residues. The V and J ends lost 5 bases and 0 bases respectively, with 11 bases between them. The CDR3 here is CASSVAPLSNQPQHF. In DNA, the CDR3 is TGTGCCAGCAGCGTGGCCCCCCTTAGCAATCAGCCCCAGCATTTT.

At least ten counts were recorded for this clonotype. This chain joins TRBV29-1 and TRBJ2-5; 9 bases line up with TRBD1. This CDR3 spans 15 amino acids. From germline, CDR1 is SQVTM and CDR2 ANQGSEA. The V segment lost 3 bases and the J segment 5 bases; nucleotides outside the gene matches: 10. CDR3 DNA sequence: TGCAGCGTTGATCCCCCGGGACAGGGTGGGGAGACCCAGTACTTC. This encodes CSVDPPGQGGETQYF.

This clonotype was seen only once. This may be a read error, as it is one base from a much larger clone. This likely comes from a read error, as the CDR3 has no conserved phenylalanine or tryptophan at its end. The chain has TRBV12-3 or TRBV12-4 and TRBJ1-5; D is possibly TRBD1 (5 bases). V was pared by 6 bases and J by 1 base, with 10 bases between. CDR3 length: 14 residues. This CDR3 is CASRVGGSNQPQHL. The DNA of the CDR3 is TGTGCCAGCAGGGTCGGGGGAAGCAATCAGCCCCAGCATCTT.

About this clonotype itself: Since a much larger clone is just one base distant, this may be a read error. V usage is TRBV12-3 or TRBV12-4 and J usage is TRBJ2-3; 14 nucleotides line up with TRBD2. J was trimmed by 2 bases and V by 8 bases; bases with no gene match: 12. CDR3 length: 18 amino acids. CDR3 in DNA: TGTGCCAGCGGCCCAGGGACTAGCGGGAGTATCTTCACAGATACGCAGTATTTT. It yields the protein CASGPGTSGSIFTDTQYF.

J is TRBJ1-3 and V is TRBV9; 7 bases match TRBD1. Germline CDR1 SGDLS, CDR2 YYNGEE. Unmatched junction bases numbered 6, after V lost 3 bases and J lost 0 bases. The length of the CDR3 is 16 residues. The CDR3 coding sequence is TGTGCCAGCAGCGGGACAGGATTCGACTCTGGAAACACCATATATTTT. Translating gives CASSGTGFDSGNTIYF.

This clonotype was seen only once. One base away lies a much larger clone, so this may be a sequencing read error. The J gene is TRBJ2-5, the V gene TRBV4-1, with D perhaps matching TRBD2 (6 bases). CDR3 length: 15 residues. CDR1 and CDR2 from the germline V gene are MGHRA and YSYEKL. The CDR3 nucleotides are TGCGCCAGCAGCCAAGAGGTCCCGGGGGAAGAGCCCCAGTACTTC. Amino acids: CASSQEVPGEEPQYF.

The gene calls are TRBV14 and TRBJ2-7, with D hard to call. V lost 2 bases and J 0 bases, leaving 8 bases between the germline ends. Germline V lookup: CDR1 SGHDN, CDR2 FVKESK. The CDR3 spans 14 residues. CDR3 sequence (DNA): TGTGCCAGCAGCCAACGGGTTAACTCCTACGAGCAGTACTTC. Protein sequence: CASSQRVNSYEQYF.

This clonotype was seen ten or more times. V gene TRBV2 combines with J gene TRBJ1-5, with a weak D call TRBD1 (5 bases). CDR1 and CDR2 from the germline V gene are SNHLY and FYNNEI. The CDR3 covers 16 residues. V was pared by 7 bases and J by 0 bases, with 16 bases between. The CDR3 nucleotides are TGTGCCAGCAAGGGCGGGGCCGGTTATAGCAATCAGCCCCAGCATTTT. Protein sequence: CASKGGAGYSNQPQHF.

This chain connects TRBV4-3 to TRBJ2-5; no definite D call. The V gene's germline CDR1 is LGHNA and CDR2 YSLEER. Between the trimmed V and J ends, which lost 5 bases and 7 bases, there was a span of 8 bases. There are 11 residues in the CDR3. As DNA, the CDR3 is TGCGCCAGCAGCATTGAGGCGACCCAGTACTTC. Protein product: CASSIEATQYF.

This clonotype was picked up many times. The rearrangement links TRBV5-6 to TRBJ2-5; possibly TRBD1 for D (6 bases). Per the germline V gene, CDR1 is SGHDT and CDR2 is YYEEEE. The CDR3 sequence is 15 residues long. V lost 0 bases, J lost 2 bases, and 11 bases lay in between. CDR3 loop: CASSLVRTAQETQYF. CDR3 nucleotides: TGTGCCAGCAGCTTGGTTCGGACAGCACAAGAGACCCAGTACTTC.

In the case of this clonotype: A much larger clone sits a single nucleotide away, making a read error possible. CDR3 DNA: TGTGCCAGCAGCCCAACTGGGTCAGCCTTGTACGAGCAGTACTTC. Translation gives CASSPTGSALYEQYF. The chain joins TRBV9 to TRBJ2-7; D uncertain. Germline CDR1 SGDLS, CDR2 YYNGEE. V lost 4 bases, J lost 4 bases, and 18 bases lay in between. CDR3 length: 15 residues. The full variable domain, its missing parts supplied by reference TRBV9 and TRBJ2-7, is DSGVTQTPKHLITATGQRVTLRCSPRSGDLSVYWYQQSLDQGLQFLIQYYNGEERAKGNILERFSAQQFPDLHSELNLSSLELGDSALYFCASSPTGSALYEQYFGPGTRLTVT.

Only a few counts were recorded for this clonotype. The CDR3 here is CASSRTGGGSTEAFF. The CDR3 DNA follows: TGTGCCAGCAGTCGAACCGGAGGAGGTAGCACTGAAGCTTTCTTT. This chain uses TRBV27 with TRBJ1-1; the D is unclear. Germline V gives CDR1 MNHEY, CDR2 SMNVEV (reference sequence). CDR3 length: 15 amino acids. Trimming took 5 bases from V and 4 from J, leaving 17 bases between them.

Ten or more counts support this clonotype. The chain uses TRBV20-1 and TRBJ2-3; TRBD2 aligns across 10 bases. The CDR3 runs to 15 residues. Germline loops: CDR1 DFQATT, CDR2 SNEGSKA (reference sequence). The junction had 7 bases not matched to a gene; V was cut back by 5 bases and J by 2 bases. CDR3 DNA: TGCAGTGCTTACGGACTAGCGGTTTACACAGATACGCAGTATTTT. This gives the protein CSAYGLAVYTDTQYF.

Concerning this clonotype itself: A much larger clone differs from this one at a single base, so this may be a read error. This sequence joins TRBV6-2 or TRBV6-3 and TRBJ2-7; 8 nucleotides agree with TRBD2. With 2 bases clipped from V and 0 bases from J, the junction kept 12 bases outside the gene matches. Germline CDR1 and CDR2: MNHEY and SVGEGT. The CDR3 extends over 18 amino acids. The CDR3 DNA is TGTGCCAGCAGTTACAACCGAGCGGGGGCGGTGACCTCCTACGAGCAGTACTTC. Protein product: CASSYNRAGAVTSYEQYF.

As for this clonotype: The junction departs from the called germline gene at one end, perhaps through a read error. The chain couples TRBV19 to TRBJ1-1; D gene unclear. Germline V gene sequence: CDR1 LNHDA, CDR2 SQIVND (reference sequence). CDR3 size: 11 residues. CDR3 DNA sequence: TGTGCCACTTTAATGTGGGCTGAAGCTTCCTTT. It encodes CATLMWAEASF.

This clonotype was counted a single time. Sequence at one end of the junction differs from germline and may be a read error. The chain recombines TRBV24-1 with TRBJ1-5; D gene ambiguous. CDR1 is KGHDR, CDR2 SFDVKD, per germline. The CDR3 length is 13 residues. This CDR3 reads CATGDGANQPQHF. In DNA form, the CDR3 reads TGTGCCACCGGTGATGGCGCGAATCAGCCCCAGCATTTT.

Note on this clonotype: This may come from a read error, since a much larger clone is one base off. Here the CDR3 reads CASSYLGVVGETQCF. DNA of the CDR3: TGTGCCAGCAGCTACCTTGGGGTCGTCGGTGAGACCCAGTGCTTC. The chain links TRBV6-5 to TRBJ2-5; D uncertain. Germline V lookup: CDR1 MNHEY, CDR2 SVGAGI. The CDR3 contains 15 residues.

Concerning this clonotype itself: This clone may be a read error of a much larger clone one base away. The genes are TRBV24-1 and TRBJ2-1, with D perhaps TRBD1 (6 bases). Looked up from germline, CDR1 is KGHDR and CDR2 is SFDVKD. The CDR3 extends over 13 amino acids. The CDR3 protein is CATSEPGDNVQFF. The CDR3 DNA reads as TGTGCCACCAGTGAACCAGGGGACAATGTGCAGTTCTTC.

This clonotype has at least ten counts. The rearrangement uses TRBV5-1 and TRBJ2-3; the D gene is possibly TRBD2 (6 bases). Trimming shortened V by 1 base and J by 2 bases, and 14 bases separated the two germline ends. The CDR3 has 16 amino acids. Germline CDR1 SGHRS, CDR2 YFSETQ. Written as DNA, the CDR3 is TGCGCCAGCAGCTTGTCTGTAGCGGTGAACACAGATACGCAGTATTTT. Translated, it gives CASSLSVAVNTDTQYF.

This clonotype was observed a handful of times. The chain employs TRBV19 and TRBJ1-3, with 7 bases fitting TRBD1. The CDR3 runs 15 residues. Germline-derived CDR1 and CDR2 are LNHDA and SQIVND (reference sequence). The junction had 8 bases not matched to a gene; V was cut back by 9 bases and J by 0 bases. The CDR3 sequence is CASSGTAYSGNTIYF. CDR3 sequence (DNA): TGTGCCAGCTCCGGGACAGCCTACTCTGGAAACACCATATATTTT.

The sample holds a few counts of this clonotype. This chain links TRBV20-1 with TRBJ2-3; D is possibly TRBD2 (6 bases). Trimming left V 7 bases short and J 2 bases short, with 16 bases between. CDR1 and CDR2 (germline): DFQATT, SNEGSKA (reference sequence). The CDR3 sequence is 14 residues long. In nucleotides, the CDR3 is TGCAGTGTACCAGAGCGGCGGGACACAGATACGCAGTATTTT. Residues: CSVPERRDTDTQYF.

Turning to this clonotype: This sequence is one base from a far larger clone and is likely a read error. The V and J genes are TRBV5-1 and TRBJ2-1; perhaps TRBD2 as D (7 bases). The CDR3 is made up of 15 amino acids. Germline V gives CDR1 SGHRS, CDR2 YFSETQ. CDR3 amino acids: CASSLAGGPYNDQFF. The CDR3 bases are TGCGCCAGCAGCTTGGCGGGGGGCCCCTACAATGATCAGTTCTTC. Full variable domain (outside the CDR3, taken from reference TRBV5-1 and TRBJ2-1): KAGVTQTPRYLIKTRGQQVTLSCSPISGHRSVSWYQQTPGQGLQFLFEYFSETQRNKGNFPGRFSGRQFSNSRSEMNVSTLELGDSALYLCASSLAGGPYNDQFFGPGTRLTVL.

As concerns this clonotype: This may arise from a read error, as a much more abundant clone is one base away. J is TRBJ2-5 and V is TRBV5-1; D gene unclear. Germline V gene sequence: CDR1 SGHRS, CDR2 YFSETQ. The CDR3 loop spans 15 amino acids. This chain's CDR3 is CASSSGHTTSEPQYF. CDR3 nucleotide sequence: TGCGCCAGCAGCTCCGGGCACACAACGTCAGAGCCCCAGTACTTC.

The V and J genes are TRBV7-9 and TRBJ1-1, with no clear D. CDR1 SEHNR and CDR2 FQNEAQ come from the germline V gene (reference sequence). The CDR3 extends over 13 amino acids. V gave up 1 base and J gave up 7 bases, with 10 bases separating them. CDR3 residues: CASSLGGRVEAFF. The CDR3 DNA reads as TGTGCCAGCAGCTTAGGGGGAAGGGTTGAAGCTTTCTTT.

This clonotype was picked up a small number of times. The genes are TRBV7-3 and TRBJ2-7; possibly TRBD2 for D (6 bases). CDR1 SGHTA and CDR2 FQGTGA come from the germline V gene. The CDR3 sequence is 14 residues long. V dropped 2 bases and J dropped 7 bases, with 15 bases sitting between them. The CDR3 loop is CASSLFPGGEEQYF. CDR3 DNA: TGTGCCAGCAGCTTATTTCCGGGCGGGGAGGAGCAGTACTTC. Full variable domain (remainder filled in from reference TRBV7-3 and TRBJ2-7): GAGVSQTPSNKVTEKGKYVELRCDPISGHTALYWYRQSLGQGPEFLIYFQGTGAADDSGLPNDRFFAVRPEGSVSTLKIQRTERGDSAVYLCASSLFPGGEEQYFGPGTRLTVT.

The V gene is TRBV27, the J gene TRBJ1-6; maybe TRBD1 (5 bases). Germline-derived CDR1 and CDR2 are MNHEY and SMNVEV (reference sequence). The CDR3 spans 16 residues. Trimming took off 0 bases at V and 3 bases at J, with 9 bases between the two ends. The CDR3 DNA reads TGTGCCAGCAGTTTATCGGCAGGGAGCTATAATTCACCCCTCCACTTT. It translates to CASSLSAGSYNSPLHF.

The chain uses TRBV27 and TRBJ1-5; D is unclear. Trimming took 5 bases from V and 6 from J, leaving 11 bases between them. In germline, CDR1 is MNHEY, CDR2 SMNVEV (reference sequence). This CDR3 is built from 13 residues. The CDR3 region is CASSPKSIQPQHF. The CDR3 DNA sequence: TGTGCCAGCAGTCCTAAGTCAATTCAGCCCCAGCATTTT.

Note on this clonotype: One base away lies a much larger clone, so this may be a sequencing read error. J is TRBJ2-3 and V is TRBV5-1; D possibly matches TRBD1 or TRBD2 (5 bases each). Germline loops: CDR1 SGHRS, CDR2 YFSETQ. V was pared by 5 bases and J by 5 bases, with 18 bases between. The CDR3 has 15 amino acids. The CDR3 region has the DNA TGCGCCAGCAGATTCGACGGGACCCCTGAAGATACGCAGTATTTT. Residues: CASRFDGTPEDTQYF.